This TCR beta chain was profiled in a study of response to subunit inactivated influenza vaccine. The study, taken as a whole, reports: With each seasonal influenza vaccination, the authors suggested, few new T cells are recruited.

This clonotype was seen a few times. Antigen specificity is unknown. CDR1 is SGHNT and CDR2 is YENEEA in the germline V gene. Trimming pared 5 bases from V and 0 bases from J, leaving 10 bases between. This CDR3 contains 14 residues. One entry per CDR3 protein results from TCRdb running MiXCR on the RT-PCR reads. The sample includes fewer than 600,000 distinct CDR3 sequences, approximately 7.3% of them seen just once. The sequence came from a man between 50 and 75 years old who received an inactivated influenza vaccine. This sample comprised PBMCs from blood, obtained around 2 years after vaccination. The chain recombines TRBV11-3 with TRBJ1-1; unclear D gene. The DNA for the CDR3 is TGTGCCAGCAGCCCCAACAGTTTGAACACTGAAGCTTTCTTT. It is translated as CASSPNSLNTEAFF.